The 4 T cell receptor beta chains below come from one sample, sequenced in a study of cytomegalovirus exposure and HLA in healthy donors. The PCR ran on 60 Vbeta and 13 Jbeta primers. Assay: immunoSEQ multiplex PCR; the TCRdb copy retains only in-frame clones and omits some. The table includes 65,000 to 85,000 clones, approximately 79% detected once. The sequencing input was PBMCs. The receptors here all came from a woman aged 40-49 years in good health and CMV-seropositive.

This clone appeared a single time. The J gene is TRBJ2-1, the V gene TRBV6-1, with D tentatively TRBD2 (6 bases). Germline values: CDR1 MNHNS, CDR2 SASEGT. The CDR3 has 16 amino acids. Trimming removed 3 bases at V and 7 bases at J, with 19 bases between. CDR3 residues: CASSETPGLAKNEQFF. CDR3 DNA: TGTGCCAGCAGTGAGACCCCCGGGCTAGCGAAGAATGAGCAGTTCTTC.

The chain is built from TRBV19 and TRBJ1-1; 9 bases fit TRBD1. The CDR3 has 14 residues. The V and J ends lost 2 bases and 6 bases, in that order; junction bases with no gene match: 4. Germline loops: CDR1 LNHDA, CDR2 SQIVND (reference sequence). CDR3 sequence: CASSIRDRVSEAFF. DNA of the CDR3: TGTGCCAGTAGTATAAGGGACAGGGTGTCTGAAGCTTTCTTT.

V and J are TRBV6-5 and TRBJ1-5; D might be TRBD1 (6 bases). CDR3 size: 12 residues. Germline lookup yields CDR1 MNHEY and CDR2 SVGAGI. With 5 bases removed from V and 16 bases from J, the gap between germline ends came to 18 bases. The CDR3 DNA is TGTGCCAGCAGTAACCCGGGACAAGCTACACATTTT. It translates to CASSNPGQATHF.

This clone appeared a single time. At one end the junction does not follow the germline gene, possibly because of a read error. The chain is built from TRBV5-6 and TRBJ1-6; D is undetermined. The germline gives CDR1 SGHDT, CDR2 YYEEEE. The CDR3 totals 14 residues. The CDR3 sequence is CASSLKRYDSPLNF. The CDR3 DNA sequence: TGTGCCAGCAGTCTAAAACGGTATGATTCACCCCTCAACTTT.